These T cell receptor beta chains were read from a single sample in a study of blood T cell repertoires in COVID-19. Clones were sequenced by immunoSEQ multiplex PCR, and TCRdb holds only the in-frame ones, with some missing. Among 200,000 to 250,000 clones listed, 92% were seen once. Input material: peripheral blood. The receptor set was obtained from a man under 40 with acute or convalescent COVID-19. CDR3s include the opening cysteine and the closing phenylalanine or tryptophan. The D gene is left open where the match is weak. Clone size is shown for a subset of rows, as once, few, many or a class of expanded clone.

d_call	j_call	v_call	clone_size	cdr3_nt	cdr3_aa
TRBD1	TRBJ2-7	TRBV5-1	-	TGCGCCAGCAGCTTCCTAGGTCAGGGGGAGGAGCAGTACTTC	CASSFLGQGEEQYF
TRBD2	TRBJ2-5	TRBV6-1	-	TGTGCCAGCGGACTAGCGGGGACACAAGAGACCCAGTACTTC	CASGLAGTQETQYF
-	TRBJ2-5	TRBV6-1	-	TGTGCCAGCAGTGAACAGGGAATCGAGGAGACCCAGTACTTC	CASSEQGIEETQYF
TRBD1	TRBJ1-1	TRBV30	-	TGTGCCTCCCTTGGGGGACAGGGGAGTTGGACTGAAGCTTTCTTT	CASLGGQGSWTEAFF
-	TRBJ1-1	TRBV28	-	TGTGCCAGCAGCCCTGCAACGACAGGGAACACTGAAGCTTTCTTT	CASSPATTGNTEAFF
TRBD2	TRBJ2-1	TRBV3-1/TRBV3-2	-	TGTGCCAGCAGCCTAGCGGGAGGGACCTCCTACAATGAGCAGTTCTTC	CASSLAGGTSYNEQFF
TRBD1	TRBJ2-6	TRBV28	-	TGTGCCAGCAGTACCCACTCGGGACAGGGAAGCTCTGGGGCCAACGTCCTGACTTTC	CASSTHSGQGSSGANVLTF
TRBD1	TRBJ2-7	TRBV27	-	TGTGCCAGCAGGCTACCGGGACAGGGGGCGCAAGAGCAGTACTTC	CASRLPGQGAQEQYF
TRBD2	TRBJ2-5	TRBV4-2	-	TGTGCCAGCAGCCAAACTAGCGGGGGAGATGAAGAGACCCAGTACTTC	CASSQTSGGDEETQYF
-	TRBJ1-1	TRBV6-5	-	TGTGCTACGGATGGAGGCACTGAAGCTTTCTTT	CATDGGTEAFF
-	TRBJ2-7	TRBV6-1	-	TGTGCCAGCAGTGAAGTAGGAGGGGAGAGAAGCGAGCAGTACTTC	CASSEVGGERSEQYF
-	TRBJ1-1	TRBV30	-	TGTGCCTGGAGTGTACTTTCTGAAGCTTTCTTT	CAWSVLSEAFF
TRBD2	TRBJ2-5	TRBV7-3	once	TGTGCCAGCAGCTTGGGAGGGGCCCTCCAAGAGACCCAGTACTTC	CASSLGGALQETQYF
-	TRBJ2-1	TRBV12-3/TRBV12-4	few	TGTGCCAGCAGTTCCGGCTACAATGAGCAGTTCTTC	CASSSGYNEQFF
-	TRBJ1-1	TRBV2	-	TGTGCCAGCAGTGAAGCTCGGACAGATGAAGCTTTCTTT	CASSEARTDEAFF
-	TRBJ2-5	TRBV3-1/TRBV3-2	-	TGTGCCAGCAGCCAAGGATTAGCAGGGTCTCAAGAGACCCAGTACTTC	CASSQGLAGSQETQYF
TRBD1	TRBJ1-1	TRBV3-1/TRBV3-2	few	TGTGCCAGCAGCCCACGTTCACGGGACAGGATCACTGAAGCTTTCTTT	CASSPRSRDRITEAFF
-	TRBJ1-2	TRBV19	-	TGTGCCAGTAGTGTCAGGGGCTATGGCTACACCTTC	CASSVRGYGYTF
-	TRBJ2-3	TRBV29-1	-	TGCAGCGCCTCCAGGGATGGGACAGATACGCAGTATTTT	CSASRDGTDTQYF
TRBD1	TRBJ1-2	TRBV10-3	-	TGTGCCATGAGGGGACAGTCTGATGGCTACACCTTC	CAMRGQSDGYTF
-	TRBJ1-2	TRBV28	-	TGTGCCAGCAGTCCGTCCTATGGCTACACCTTC	CASSPSYGYTF
-	TRBJ1-6	TRBV4-1	-	TGCGCCAGCAGCCAAGATGGGGGGTCCAGGTCACCCCTCCACTTT	CASSQDGGSRSPLHF
TRBD1	TRBJ2-7	TRBV7-3	-	TGTGCCAGCAGCTTAGGCAGGGGGCAGTACGAGCAGTACTTC	CASSLGRGQYEQYF
-	TRBJ1-2	TRBV28	-	TGTGCCAGCAGCGTTAACTATGGCTACACCTTC	CASSVNYGYTF
TRBD2	TRBJ2-1	TRBV4-2	-	TGTGCCAGCAGCCGAGAGCGGGGGGCCTACAATGAGCAGTTCTTC	CASSRERGAYNEQFF
-	TRBJ2-1	TRBV7-3	-	TGTGCCAGCAGTCTGAACGGTAATGAGCAGTTCTTC	CASSLNGNEQFF
-	TRBJ1-1	TRBV5-1	-	TGCGCCAGCAGCTTATCGGGAACTAACACTGAAGCTTTCTTT	CASSLSGTNTEAFF
TRBD2	TRBJ2-3	TRBV4-2	once	TGTGCCAGCAGCCAAACCAGCGGGGGGGCCACAGATACGCAGTATTTT	CASSQTSGGATDTQYF
-	TRBJ1-2	TRBV7-3	-	TGTGCCAGCAGCCCAAAGGACGGGAGCTATGGCTACACCTTC	CASSPKDGSYGYTF
-	TRBJ2-7	TRBV13	-	TGTGCCAGCAGCTTCGCGGGCTACGAGCAGTACTTC	CASSFAGYEQYF
TRBD2	TRBJ2-3	TRBV7-3	-	TGTGCCAGCAGCACCCGGACTAGCGGGGCCACAGATACGCAGTATTTT	CASSTRTSGATDTQYF
TRBD1	TRBJ1-1	TRBV28	-	TGTGCCAGCAGTTCCCGACAGGGGAACACTGAAGCTTTCTTT	CASSSRQGNTEAFF
-	TRBJ2-5	TRBV2	-	TGTGCCAGCACTTCCACGGGAGATGGGGAGACCCAGTACTTC	CASTSTGDGETQYF
-	TRBJ2-1	TRBV7-3	-	TGTGCCAGCAGCTTAACAAGGGGATACAATGAGCAGTTCTTC	CASSLTRGYNEQFF
TRBD2	TRBJ2-2	TRBV9	-	TGTGCCAGCAGCGTAGGACTAGCGGGGATCACCGGGGAGCTGTTTTTT	CASSVGLAGITGELFF
-	TRBJ2-1	TRBV5-1	-	TGCGCCAGCAGCTTGGCGGTTAGCAATGAGCAGTTCTTC	CASSLAVSNEQFF
TRBD2	TRBJ2-7	TRBV7-3	-	TGTGCCAGCAGCTTAAGCGGGGGACTAGCAGAGGAGCAGTACTTC	CASSLSGGLAEEQYF
TRBD1	TRBJ2-7	TRBV19	-	TGTGCCAGTAGTCCTAACAGGGGTCACGAGCAGTACTTC	CASSPNRGHEQYF
-	TRBJ2-3	TRBV5-1	-	TGCGCCAGCAGCTCGGGGGACCCTAGGTTTAGCACAGATACGCAGTATTTT	CASSSGDPRFSTDTQYF
-	TRBJ1-3	TRBV20-1	-	TGCAGTGCCCCGGGGGTGAACACCATATATTTT	CSAPGVNTIYF
-	TRBJ2-5	TRBV7-3	-	TGTGCCAGCAGTCCGACTAGTATGGAGACCCAGTACTTC	CASSPTSMETQYF
-	TRBJ2-5	TRBV4-1	-	TGCGCCAGCAGCCCGCATACTTCAGGGCAAGAGACCCAGTACTTC	CASSPHTSGQETQYF
TRBD1	TRBJ1-6	TRBV9	-	TGTGCCAGCAGCCCCCATACAGGGGGTAATTCACCCCTCCACTTT	CASSPHTGGNSPLHF
-	TRBJ2-3	TRBV7-9	once	TGTGCCAGCAGCACGTCCGGCGCGCGGAGGACTACAGATACGCAGTATTTT	CASSTSGARRTTDTQYF
-	TRBJ2-1	TRBV21-1	-	TGTGCCAGCAGCAATGGTCTAGCGGGGTACAATGAGCAGTTCTTC	CASSNGLAGYNEQFF
-	TRBJ1-2	TRBV3-1/TRBV3-2	-	TGTGCCAGCAGCCGCCCAGGGACTGGGGACTATGGCTACACCTTC	CASSRPGTGDYGYTF
TRBD2	TRBJ2-3	TRBV4-2	-	TGTGCCAGCAGCCAAGCTCTAGCGGTCACAGATACGCAGTATTTT	CASSQALAVTDTQYF
TRBD1	TRBJ2-1	TRBV7-2	-	TGTGCCAGCAGCGTCGACAGGGGTTCCTACAATGAGCAGTTCTTC	CASSVDRGSYNEQFF
-	TRBJ1-2	TRBV10-3	-	TGTGCCATCAGTGAGTCGGGTTACCGGGATCCACAATTCTATGGCTACACCTTC	CAISESGYRDPQFYGYTF
-	TRBJ2-7	TRBV21-1	-	TGTGCCAGCAGCGAGGGTACAGGGGTCTCCTACGAGCAGTACTTC	CASSEGTGVSYEQYF
-	TRBJ2-3	TRBV27	-	TGTGCCAGTCGCGGGGATTTCACAGATACGCAGTATTTT	CASRGDFTDTQYF
TRBD2	TRBJ2-6	TRBV19	-	TGTGCCAGTAGTATTGGATTTGGGACTAGCGGGACTGGGGCCAACGTCCTGACTTTC	CASSIGFGTSGTGANVLTF
TRBD1	TRBJ1-2	TRBV29-1	once	TGCAGCGTTTTGGACAGGGTAGGGACTGGCTACACCTTC	CSVLDRVGTGYTF
-	TRBJ1-3	TRBV7-8	-	TGTGCCAGCAGCTTAATTCAGGCTACGAACACCATATATTTT	CASSLIQATNTIYF
-	TRBJ2-5	TRBV19	-	TGTGCCAGTAGTATAGATCCTGCCAGGGCGGGGGAGACCCAGTACTTC	CASSIDPARAGETQYF
TRBD2	TRBJ2-1	TRBV30	few	TGTGCCTGGGGGACTAGCGGGGGGTCCAATGAGCAGTTCTTC	CAWGTSGGSNEQFF
TRBD1	TRBJ2-7	TRBV15	-	TGTGCCACCTCGAGGGACAGAACCTACGAGCAGTACTTC	CATSRDRTYEQYF